A selection of T cell receptor beta chains follows, all from one sample in a study of radiation and T cells in renal cell carcinoma. Repertoires were generated with immunoSEQ multiplex PCR, while TCRdb's copy carries only in-frame clones and drops some. The table includes 87,000 or so clones, around 88% detected once. The sequencing here drew on blood, taken from a patient whose treatment included radiotherapy and nephrectomy. The source of these receptors is a middle-aged man with renal cell carcinoma. The CDR3 runs from the conserved cysteine through the conserved F or W. D genes are given only for firm matches. A row's size may be missing; if present it is once, few, many or a size class.

J gene | D gene | V gene | clone size | CDR3 DNA | CDR3 protein
TRBJ1-1 | - | TRBV9 | - | TGTGCCAGCAGCGTAGAGGGTAATTTGAACACTGAAGCTTCCTTT | CASSVEGNLNTEASF
TRBJ1-3 | TRBD1 | TRBV9 | - | TGTGCCAGCAGCGCCAGGGGGACCATCTCTGGAAACACCATATATTTT | CASSARGTISGNTIYF
TRBJ1-2 | TRBD1 | TRBV18 | - | TGTGCCAGCTCACAAGACAGGGGATTCTATGGCTACACCTTC | CASSQDRGFYGYTF
TRBJ2-7 | TRBD2 | TRBV7-8 | - | TGTGCCAGCAGCTTAGATCCAGCGGGAGCCTACGAGCAGTACTTC | CASSLDPAGAYEQYF
TRBJ2-3 | - | TRBV6-5 | - | TGTGCCAGCCGAGCCCAGGGTGATACGCAGTATTTT | CASRAQGDTQYF
TRBJ2-7 | TRBD1 | TRBV5-8 | - | TGTGCCAGCAGGACAAAGACAGGGTGGGATTACGAGCAGTACTTC | CASRTKTGWDYEQYF
TRBJ2-5 | - | TRBV19 | - | TGTGCCAGTAGCCCAGACCCTGGTTACAGGAGGGGCCTCACAGGGGAGACCCAGTACTTC | CASSPDPGYRRGLTGETQYF
TRBJ1-1 | - | TRBV6-6 | - | TGTGCCAGCGGCACTCCGGCAAGCGTTTTGGAGGCTTTCTTT | CASGTPASVLEAFF
TRBJ2-1 | TRBD2 | TRBV2 | - | TGTGCCAGCATCCTGGAGCGCGGGGGAAGCAATGAGCAGTTCTTC | CASILERGGSNEQFF
TRBJ2-5 | - | TRBV5-1 | - | TGCGCCAGCAGCCAAGGACGCCTTGGGAGAGAGACCCAGTACTTC | CASSQGRLGRETQYF
TRBJ1-5 | - | TRBV2 | - | TGTGCCAGCAGTGAAGTAAGAAGGGATCAGCCCCAGCATTTT | CASSEVRRDQPQHF
TRBJ2-7 | - | TRBV10-3 | - | TGTGCCATCAGTGAGTCGGTTTCCCCGACGCCCTACGAGCAGTACTTC | CAISESVSPTPYEQYF
TRBJ1-1 | - | TRBV7-9 | once | TGTGCCAGCAGCTTAGTTGAAGGGCCGATGAACACTGAAGCTTTCTTT | CASSLVEGPMNTEAFF
TRBJ2-6 | - | TRBV7-3 | - | TGTGCCAGCAGCTTAACGCGGGATTGGTCTGGGGCCAACGTCCTGACTTTC | CASSLTRDWSGANVLTF
TRBJ2-1 | - | TRBV5-1 | - | TGCGCCAGCAGACAGGGCTTTGGGTACAATGAGCAGTTCTTC | CASRQGFGYNEQFF
TRBJ1-6 | - | TRBV4-2 | - | TGTGCCAGCAGCCAAGAGCAGGGAGCCAATTCACCCCTCCACTTT | CASSQEQGANSPLHF
TRBJ2-7 | - | TRBV21-1 | - | TGTGCCAGCATTCCTACAGGGGGCTCGTACGAGCAGTACTTC | CASIPTGGSYEQYF
TRBJ2-2 | - | TRBV5-3 | once | TGTGCCAGAAGTTCAAGGGAGCTGTTTTTT | CARSSRELFF
TRBJ2-1 | TRBD1 | TRBV19 | - | TGTGCCAGTACCCCACGTCCCCCGGGACAGGGGGCTGAGGAGCAGTTCTTC | CASTPRPPGQGAEEQFF
TRBJ2-7 | TRBD1 | TRBV5-1 | - | TGCGCCAGCAGCCCCTGGTTTGGGACAGGCGAGCAGTACTTC | CASSPWFGTGEQYF
TRBJ2-7 | - | TRBV25-1 | - | TGTGCCAGCAGTGAGGCAGGGTTCTCCTACGAGCAGTACTTC | CASSEAGFSYEQYF
TRBJ1-1 | - | TRBV19 | - | TGTGCCAGTACCCCGCGGGCGCAGGGAGGCACTGAAGCTTTCTTT | CASTPRAQGGTEAFF
TRBJ1-1 | - | TRBV10-3 | - | TGTGCCATCAGTGAGGAGCAGGGTGGGGAGAACACTGAAGCTTTCTTT | CAISEEQGGENTEAFF
TRBJ2-5 | - | TRBV5-1 | - | TGCGCCAGCAGCTGGGGCCCCCAATCTGGACAAGAGACCCAGTACTTC | CASSWGPQSGQETQYF
TRBJ1-5 | - | TRBV19 | - | TGTGCCAGTAGTGGGGCAGGGACGTCGTTTGGGCCCCAGCATTTT | CASSGAGTSFGPQHF
TRBJ2-7 | - | TRBV7-9 | few | TGTGCCAGCAGCTCGGGCCCCTACGGCGAGCAGTACTTC | CASSSGPYGEQYF
TRBJ2-5 | TRBD1 | TRBV5-1 | once | TGCGCCAGCAGCCGGACAGGGGGCATGGGAGAGACCCAGTACTTC | CASSRTGGMGETQYF
TRBJ2-2 | - | TRBV27 | - | TGTGCCAGCAGCCGACTACCGGGATGGACCGGGGAGCTGTTTTTT | CASSRLPGWTGELFF
TRBJ1-5 | - | TRBV6-6 | once | TGTGCCAGCAGTCAACGCACAGGGCATCAGCCCCAGCATTTT | CASSQRTGHQPQHF
TRBJ1-1 | - | TRBV2 | few | TGTGCCAGCACAACAGGGTGGGGCACTGAAGCTTTCTTT | CASTTGWGTEAFF
TRBJ2-3 | TRBD2 | TRBV7-2 | - | TGTGCCAGCAGCTTAGAGGCTAGCGGGGGGGTACGGACGCAGTATTTT | CASSLEASGGVRTQYF
TRBJ1-3 | - | TRBV5-1 | - | TGCGCCAGCAGCGCACAGGAGGTCTCTGGAAACACCATATATTTT | CASSAQEVSGNTIYF
TRBJ1-5 | TRBD1 | TRBV19 | - | TGTGCCAGTAGCGGACAGGTTGATCAGCCCCAGCATTTT | CASSGQVDQPQHF
TRBJ2-1 | TRBD2 | TRBV4-1 | - | TGCGCCAGCAGCCGTACCGGGACTAGCGGGGGGAATGAGCAGTTCTTC | CASSRTGTSGGNEQFF
TRBJ2-3 | TRBD2 | TRBV27 | - | TGTGCCAGCAGTTTAGTAGCGGGAGCGGATACGCAGTATTTT | CASSLVAGADTQYF
TRBJ1-3 | - | TRBV6-6 | - | TGTGCCAGCAGTTCAGGTGGAAACACCATATATTTT | CASSSGGNTIYF
TRBJ2-7 | TRBD1 | TRBV5-3 | - | TGTGCCAGAAGCTATTCCGTCCGCAGGGGGCCGTGGGAGCAGTACTTC | CARSYSVRRGPWEQYF
TRBJ2-1 | TRBD2 | TRBV7-9 | - | TGTGCCAGCAGCCCTGGGACTAGCGGGGCCAACAATGAGCAGTTCTTC | CASSPGTSGANNEQFF
TRBJ1-1 | - | TRBV19 | - | TGTGCCAGTAGTATAGAAAGACAGACTCTTACTGAAGCTTTCTTT | CASSIERQTLTEAFF
TRBJ2-1 | TRBD2 | TRBV5-1 | - | TGCGCCAGCAGCGGCTTAGCGGGGGGCTCGCAGGGGGAGCAGTTCTTC | CASSGLAGGSQGEQFF
TRBJ1-1 | - | TRBV2 | - | TGTGCCAGCAAACGGGCGGAGGCTCCCGGATCTGAAGCTTTCTTT | CASKRAEAPGSEAFF
TRBJ2-2 | - | TRBV9 | - | TGTGCCAGCAGCGTAGCCCATTGGCCCGGGGAGCTGTTTTTT | CASSVAHWPGELFF
TRBJ1-1 | - | TRBV10-1 | - | TGCGCCAGCAGTGAGTCTGGACGGGAAGCTTTCTTT | CASSESGREAFF
TRBJ2-3 | TRBD2 | TRBV5-4 | - | TGTGCCAGCAGCCCCCCAGGACTAGCGGGAGGCGTTGAGGTCACAGATACGCAGTATTTT | CASSPPGLAGGVEVTDTQYF
TRBJ1-4 | - | TRBV6-5 | - | TGTGCCAGCAGTACCGGCTACAATAATGAAAAACTGTTTTTT | CASSTGYNNEKLFF
TRBJ1-1 | TRBD1 | TRBV30 | few | TGTGCCTGGAGTCGACAGGGAGACACTGAAGCTTTCTTT | CAWSRQGDTEAFF
TRBJ2-5 | - | TRBV19 | - | TGTGCCAGTAGTATTCACCCCCAAGAGACCCAGTACTTC | CASSIHPQETQYF
TRBJ1-1 | - | TRBV19 | - | TGTGCCAGTAGCAATACGGGGACGGCTGAGGCTTTCTTT | CASSNTGTAEAFF
TRBJ1-1 | - | TRBV5-1 | - | TGCGCCAGCAGCATGGGCAAGAACACTGAAGCTTTCTTT | CASSMGKNTEAFF
TRBJ2-5 | - | TRBV19 | once | TGTGCCAGCCACCCGACCGGGACCCCCAAAGAGACCCAGTACTTC | CASHPTGTPKETQYF
TRBJ1-5 | - | TRBV28 | - | TGTGCCAGCAGTTTTAACAGCCAGCCCCAGCATTTT | CASSFNSQPQHF
TRBJ2-1 | - | TRBV7-9 | - | TGTGCCAGCAGCCAATCCCTCGCAGGGACCTACAATGAGCAGTTCTTC | CASSQSLAGTYNEQFF
TRBJ1-2 | - | TRBV13 | - | TGTGCCAGCAGCTTGGGGGGGGCGCCAAACTATGGCTACACCTTC | CASSLGGAPNYGYTF
TRBJ2-5 | - | TRBV25-1 | - | TGTGCCAGCAGTGGGGTCGGACAAGAGACCCAGTACTTC | CASSGVGQETQYF
TRBJ2-6 | - | TRBV7-8 | - | TGTGCCAGCAGCTCCCGTTCGGTCTCTGGGGCCAACGTCCTGACTTTC | CASSSRSVSGANVLTF
TRBJ2-7 | - | TRBV18 | - | TGTGCCAGCTCACTGGCCGGGACACTCTACGAGCAGTACTTC | CASSLAGTLYEQYF
TRBJ2-3 | TRBD2 | TRBV6-5 | - | TGTGCCAGCAGTTACTCGCTAGCGGCTATCACAGATACGCAGTATTTT | CASSYSLAAITDTQYF